A selection of T cell receptor beta chains follows, all from one sample in a study of blood T cell repertoires in COVID-19. Assay used: immunoSEQ multiplex PCR; TCRdb lists only in-frame clones, some missing. The profile shows about 140,000 clones, about 80% of them singletons. The material sequenced was peripheral blood. The origin of the receptors is a woman aged 60-75 years with acute or convalescent COVID-19. Each CDR3 is given with its conserved first and last residue.

v_gene	j_gene	CDR3aa
TRBV5-1	TRBJ2-7	CASSTQGAIDEQYF
TRBV9	TRBJ1-2	CASSPGQGSGYTF
TRBV10-3	TRBJ2-7	CAISESVTVTLYEQYF
TRBV28	TRBJ2-5	CASQPYGGISETQYF
TRBV9	TRBJ2-6	CASSVAGYAGANVLTF
TRBV28	TRBJ1-1	CASSSRGLGEAFF
TRBV27	TRBJ1-5	CASGGGTGANQPQHF
TRBV19	TRBJ2-5	CASSTGRETQYF
TRBV4-1	TRBJ2-7	CASSQVASSSSYEQYF
TRBV12-3/TRBV12-4	TRBJ1-2	CASRSGTAIGYTF
TRBV4-3	TRBJ2-7	CASSQDKSGVSYEQYF
TRBV28	TRBJ2-1	CASRLTGGSYNEQFF
TRBV11-3	TRBJ1-1	CASSSRGPEGEAFF
TRBV5-4	TRBJ1-1	CASSQQGLVVAEAFF
TRBV27	TRBJ2-5	CATTTRQGALVAQYF
TRBV12-3/TRBV12-4	TRBJ1-6	CASNRVNSPLHF
TRBV6-5	TRBJ2-3	CASKQGGSSDTQYF
TRBV7-2	TRBJ2-7	CASSLMFGRDTKSSYEQYF
TRBV4-1	TRBJ2-3	CASSQDQRKDTDTQYF
TRBV11-2	TRBJ2-1	CASSQLAGRGNEQFF
TRBV6-5	TRBJ1-1	CASSLGGIEAFF
TRBV7-2	TRBJ2-4	CASSSMAAQGNIQYF
TRBV29-1	TRBJ2-5	CSVEGAGWEETQYF
TRBV9	TRBJ2-1	CASSTRSGQGANEQFF
TRBV5-5	TRBJ2-5	CASSLGRNNLEETQYF
TRBV20-1	TRBJ1-2	CSATGQSGYTF
TRBV16	TRBJ1-1	CASSTTRGSEAFF
TRBV5-4	TRBJ1-1	CASSPGGSGRPNTEAFF
TRBV19	TRBJ2-7	CASSINGYEQYF
TRBV3-1/TRBV3-2	TRBJ2-5	CASSQGDRARSETQYF
TRBV28	TRBJ1-4	CASSSGTGYEKLFF
TRBV5-1	TRBJ2-1	CASSPTSGAYNEQFF
TRBV6-4	TRBJ2-2	CASSDASDTGELFF
TRBV4-2	TRBJ2-4	CASSQDRSNIQYF
TRBV18	TRBJ1-1	CASSIQQDTEAFF
TRBV24-1	TRBJ2-2	CATSDTWTGGTGELFF
TRBV5-5	TRBJ2-1	CASSLILSQFF
TRBV28	TRBJ2-3	CASSLVGRADTQYF
TRBV30	TRBJ1-3	CAWSVQAGLGNTIYF
TRBV5-1	TRBJ2-5	CASRAQETQYF
TRBV5-1	TRBJ2-5	CASSLSRGRFMETQYF
TRBV7-3	TRBJ1-1	CASSLTANTEAFF
TRBV19	TRBJ1-5	CASSTTGSNQPQHF
TRBV3-1/TRBV3-2	TRBJ2-7	CASSLTGVEQYF
TRBV18	TRBJ1-1	CASSHSPAEAFF